The clone carrying this TCR beta chain was observed at least ten times. This sample stems from a study of shared clonotypes between healthy human individuals. The repertoire was sequenced with immunoSEQ multiplex PCR; TCRdb's copy has only in-frame clones and lacks some. This table holds about 1 million clones, roughly 80% found once. V was clipped by 3 bases and J by 7 bases; unmatched bases: 3. Germline V gives CDR1 LNHDA, CDR2 SQIVND (reference sequence). CDR3 length equals 14 residues. V is TRBV19 and J is TRBJ2-2, with 9 positions matching TRBD1. The receptor was isolated from a man younger than 35 in good health. Material: memory CD4+ T cells sorted from blood. The sample's subset: CD45RA-negative fraction. In DNA, the CDR3 is TGTGCCAGTAGTATTTCGACAGGGGGCGGGGAGCTGTTTTTT. Its translation is CASSISTGGGELFF. The full variable domain, rest sourced from reference TRBV19 and TRBJ2-2, is DGGITQSPKYLFRKEGQNVTLSCEQNLNHDAMYWYRQDPGQGLRLIYYSQIVNDFQKGDIAEGYSVSREKKESFPLTVTSAQKNPTAFYLCASSISTGGGELFFGEGSRLTVL.